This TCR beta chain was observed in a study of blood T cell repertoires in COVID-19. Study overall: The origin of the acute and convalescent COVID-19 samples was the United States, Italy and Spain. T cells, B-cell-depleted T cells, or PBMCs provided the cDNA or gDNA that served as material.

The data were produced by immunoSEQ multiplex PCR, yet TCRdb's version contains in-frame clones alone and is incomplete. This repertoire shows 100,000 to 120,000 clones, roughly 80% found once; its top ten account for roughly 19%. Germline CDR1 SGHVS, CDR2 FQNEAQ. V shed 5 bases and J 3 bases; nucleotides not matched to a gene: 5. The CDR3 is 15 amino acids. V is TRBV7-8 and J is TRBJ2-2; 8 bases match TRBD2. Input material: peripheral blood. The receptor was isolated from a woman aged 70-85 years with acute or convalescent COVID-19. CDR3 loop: CASSQAGADTGELFF. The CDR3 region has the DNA TGTGCCAGCAGCCAAGCGGGGGCCGACACCGGGGAGCTGTTTTTT.